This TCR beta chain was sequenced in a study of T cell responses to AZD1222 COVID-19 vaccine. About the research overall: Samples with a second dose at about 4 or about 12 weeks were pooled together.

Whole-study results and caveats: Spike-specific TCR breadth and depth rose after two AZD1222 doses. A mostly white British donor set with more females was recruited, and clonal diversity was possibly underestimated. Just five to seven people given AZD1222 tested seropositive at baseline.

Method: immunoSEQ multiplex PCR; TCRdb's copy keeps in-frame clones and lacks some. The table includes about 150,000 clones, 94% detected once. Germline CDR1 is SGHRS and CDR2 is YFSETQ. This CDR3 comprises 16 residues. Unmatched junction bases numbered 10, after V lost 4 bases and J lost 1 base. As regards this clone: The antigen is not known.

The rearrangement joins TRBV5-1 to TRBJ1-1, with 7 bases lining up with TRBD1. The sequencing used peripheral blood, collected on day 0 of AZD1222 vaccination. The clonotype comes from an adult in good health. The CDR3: CASSRSGQATNTEAFF. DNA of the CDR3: TGCGCCAGCAGCCGTTCCGGACAGGCCACGAACACTGAAGCTTTCTTT.